This record looks at one T cell receptor (beta chain) sequence and its context. The record originates from a study of blood T cell repertoires in COVID-19. Study-level background: COVID-19 samples, acute and convalescent, were from the United States, Italy and Spain.

TCRdb's table, derived via immunoSEQ multiplex PCR, lists solely in-frame clones and lacks some. The sample carries around 280,000 clones, 75% to 90% recorded once. The CDR3 length is 17 residues. Germline CDR1 is GTSNPN and CDR2 is SVGIG (reference sequence). V lost 0 bases and J lost 4, with 21 bases in between. Sequencing was carried out using peripheral blood. This TCR derives from a young woman who had recovered from COVID-19. The rearrangement links TRBV30 to TRBJ2-5, with D possibly being TRBD2 (5 bases). This CDR3 reads CAWSVRSGWRFGETQYF. In DNA form, the CDR3 reads TGTGCCTGGAGTGTACGTTCGGGATGGCGGTTCGGAGAGACCCAGTACTTC.